Below, one T cell receptor beta chain is given with its context. Its antigen remains unidentified. Terminally differentiated effector memory CD45RA+ cells were excluded from the naive CD8 cells, which were CD45RO-negative and positively selected for CCR7. This CDR3 spans 15 amino acids. CDR1 and CDR2 from the germline V gene are LNHDA and SQIVND (reference sequence). The V end lost 7 bases, the J end lost 8 bases, and 21 bases lay between the germline ends. Authors' methods: Junction-only sequences without quality scores were provided by ImmunoSEQ, so filtering was different. TCRdb keeps only in-frame clones here, not all; method: immunoSEQ multiplex PCR. D and trimming were read from the DNA, whereas the V and J calls and clone size are those reported in that table. Here the sample spans 1.5 million to 2.5 million clones, roughly 95% being singletons. The source of the sample is a study of shared clonotypes between healthy human individuals.

Notes on the study in general: Relative to memory subsets, naive subsets generally showed larger estimated richness. Between a few donors, naive CD4 clonotypes were shared at a level of about 5%.

Sequences were obtained from naive CD8+ T cells sorted from blood. This clonotype was sampled from a man younger than 35 in good health. V gene TRBV19 combines with J gene TRBJ2-1; a possible D gene is TRBD2 (6 bases). The CDR3 reads CASTRQRAGGDEQFF. The CDR3 nucleotides are TGTGCCAGTACCAGGCAGAGAGCGGGTGGAGATGAGCAGTTCTTC.